This is a list of T cell receptor beta chains from one sample in a study of blood T cell repertoires in COVID-19. The data were produced by immunoSEQ multiplex PCR, yet TCRdb's version contains in-frame clones alone and is incomplete. The table lists around 200,000 clones, about 85% of them singletons. Specimen: PBMCs or T cells enriched from blood (not recorded which). These TCRs come from a man in his forties who had recovered from COVID-19. Both conserved end residues are part of each CDR3. D genes are given only for firm matches. Only part of the rows carry a size: once, few, many, or a class if the clone is expanded.

J: TRBJ1-2; size: NA; V: TRBV11-3; D: NA; DNA: TGTGCCAGCGGGACAAGCGGCAACTATGGCTACACCTTC; CDR3: CASGTSGNYGYTF
J: TRBJ1-1; size: NA; V: TRBV30; D: NA; DNA: TGTGCCTGGGGCCATCATCTACAGGGATTCTACGCAGCTTTCTTT; CDR3: CAWGHHLQGFYAAFF
J: TRBJ1-6; size: NA; V: TRBV30; D: NA; DNA: TGTGCCTGGAGAGGGGCAGACTCCTATAATTCACCCCTCCACTTT; CDR3: CAWRGADSYNSPLHF
J: TRBJ1-5; size: NA; V: TRBV28; D: TRBD1; DNA: TGTGCCAGCACCCTACCTCCCGACAGGGGGCTCAATCAGCCCCAGCATTTT; CDR3: CASTLPPDRGLNQPQHF
J: TRBJ2-1; size: NA; V: TRBV5-4; D: TRBD2; DNA: TGTGCCAGCAGCTGGACTAGAAATGAGCAGTTCTTC; CDR3: CASSWTRNEQFF
J: TRBJ1-2; size: NA; V: TRBV7-3; D: TRBD1; DNA: TGTGCCAGCAGCTTAACGAGCGGGACAGGGGATGGCTACACCTTC; CDR3: CASSLTSGTGDGYTF
J: TRBJ2-7; size: NA; V: TRBV5-4; D: TRBD1; DNA: TGTGCCAGCAGTCCCGGGACAGGGGGCCTCGGCGAGCAGTACTTC; CDR3: CASSPGTGGLGEQYF
J: TRBJ2-3; size: NA; V: TRBV5-1; D: TRBD1; DNA: TGCGCCAGCAGCTTGGCCCGACAGGGGGCAGATACGCAGTATTTT; CDR3: CASSLARQGADTQYF
J: TRBJ1-2; size: NA; V: TRBV6-5; D: NA; DNA: TGTGTGACCGGGGGGGCTAACTATGGCTACACCTTC; CDR3: CVTGGANYGYTF
J: TRBJ1-5; size: NA; V: TRBV24-1; D: NA; DNA: TGTGCCACCAGTGATACGAGACTCGGGAGCAATCAGCCCCAGCATTTT; CDR3: CATSDTRLGSNQPQHF
J: TRBJ2-7; size: NA; V: TRBV25-1; D: NA; DNA: TGTGCCAGCAGTGAATGGAGGAATGGCTTACACGAGCAGTACTTC; CDR3: CASSEWRNGLHEQYF
J: TRBJ2-7; size: NA; V: TRBV6-5; D: NA; DNA: TGTGCCAGCAGTTCCAGGGGATACGAGCAGTACTTC; CDR3: CASSSRGYEQYF
J: TRBJ2-2; size: NA; V: TRBV18; D: NA; DNA: TGTGCCAGCTCACCACTAGGTCCCGGAGCCGGGGAGCTGTTTTTT; CDR3: CASSPLGPGAGELFF
J: TRBJ2-5; size: once; V: TRBV27; D: NA; DNA: TGTGCCAGCAGTTTACGGGTTTCGGGAAGAGAGACCCAGTACTTC; CDR3: CASSLRVSGRETQYF
J: TRBJ2-5; size: NA; V: TRBV19; D: NA; DNA: TGTGCCAGTAGTATATGGCAGGGAGAGACCCAGTACTTC; CDR3: CASSIWQGETQYF
J: TRBJ1-2; size: NA; V: TRBV5-1; D: TRBD1; DNA: TGCGCCAGCAGCATCCCCCGGGACAGCTATGGCTACACCTTC; CDR3: CASSIPRDSYGYTF
J: TRBJ2-3; size: NA; V: TRBV5-4; D: NA; DNA: TGTGCCAGCAGCTTGGAAACGGTAACAGATACGCAGTATTTT; CDR3: CASSLETVTDTQYF
J: TRBJ1-1; size: NA; V: TRBV5-1; D: TRBD1; DNA: TGCGCCAGCAGCTCCAACCGGGACAGGAAAGAAGCTTTCTTT; CDR3: CASSSNRDRKEAFF
J: TRBJ1-4; size: NA; V: TRBV11-3; D: TRBD1; DNA: TGTGCCAGCAGCTTAGACAGACAGGGGAATGAAAAACTGTTTTTT; CDR3: CASSLDRQGNEKLFF
J: TRBJ1-3; size: NA; V: TRBV7-6; D: NA; DNA: TGTGCCAGCAGCTTAGCGGGGGCAAACTCTGGAAACACCATATATTTT; CDR3: CASSLAGANSGNTIYF
J: TRBJ1-1; size: once; V: TRBV3-1/TRBV3-2; D: TRBD1; DNA: TGTGCCAGCAGCCAAGGGATGGGACAGTCCCTTGAAGCTTTCTTT; CDR3: CASSQGMGQSLEAFF
J: TRBJ2-7; size: NA; V: TRBV4-1; D: TRBD1; DNA: TGCGCCAGCAGCCCGTCCAAGGGACAGGGCTACGAGCAGTACTTC; CDR3: CASSPSKGQGYEQYF
J: TRBJ1-6; size: NA; V: TRBV9; D: NA; DNA: TGTGCCAGCGGAGGGGCAAATAATTCACCCCTCCACTTT; CDR3: CASGGANNSPLHF
J: TRBJ2-7; size: NA; V: TRBV6-5; D: NA; DNA: TGTGCCAGCAGTTGGAGTACAGGGAGCGAGCAGTACTTC; CDR3: CASSWSTGSEQYF
J: TRBJ1-2; size: NA; V: TRBV7-9; D: NA; DNA: TGTGCCAGCAGCTTAGCGACGGGAAGTGGCTACACCTTC; CDR3: CASSLATGSGYTF
J: TRBJ2-2; size: NA; V: TRBV30; D: TRBD2; DNA: TGTGCCGGGGACGGGGGGGGAACGAGCGGGGAGCTGTTTTTT; CDR3: CAGDGGGTSGELFF